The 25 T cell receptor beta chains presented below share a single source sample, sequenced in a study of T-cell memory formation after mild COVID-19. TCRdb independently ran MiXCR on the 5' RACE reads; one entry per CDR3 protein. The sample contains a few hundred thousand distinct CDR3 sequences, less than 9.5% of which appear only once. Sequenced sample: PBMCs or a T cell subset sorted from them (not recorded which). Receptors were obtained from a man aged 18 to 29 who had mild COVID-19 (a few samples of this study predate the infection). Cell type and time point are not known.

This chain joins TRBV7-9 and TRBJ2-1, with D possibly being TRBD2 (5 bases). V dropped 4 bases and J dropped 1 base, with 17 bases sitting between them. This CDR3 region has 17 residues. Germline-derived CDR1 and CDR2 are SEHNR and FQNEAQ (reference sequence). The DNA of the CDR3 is TGTGCCAGCAGCTCGGGGTGGCTAGTGGGGTCCTACAATGAGCAGTTCTTC. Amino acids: CASSSGWLVGSYNEQFF. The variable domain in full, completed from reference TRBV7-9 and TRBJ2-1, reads DTGVSQNPRHKITKRGQNVTFRCDPISEHNRLYWYRQTLGQGPEFLTYFQNEAQLEKSRLLSDRFSAERPKGSFSTLEIQRTEQGDSAMYLCASSSGWLVGSYNEQFFGPGTRLTVL.

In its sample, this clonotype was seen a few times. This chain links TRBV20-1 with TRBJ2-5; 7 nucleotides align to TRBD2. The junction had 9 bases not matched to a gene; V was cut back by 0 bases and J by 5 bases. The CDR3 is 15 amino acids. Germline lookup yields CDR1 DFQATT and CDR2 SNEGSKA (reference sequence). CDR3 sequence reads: CSARDIAGQRETQYF. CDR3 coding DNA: TGCAGTGCTAGAGACATAGCGGGTCAACGGGAGACCCAGTACTTC.

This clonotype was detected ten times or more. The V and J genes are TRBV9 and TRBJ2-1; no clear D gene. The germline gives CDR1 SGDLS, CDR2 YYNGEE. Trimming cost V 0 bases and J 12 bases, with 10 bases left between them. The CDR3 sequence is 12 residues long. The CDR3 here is CASSVVGPPQFF. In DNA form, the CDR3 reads TGTGCCAGCAGCGTAGTCGGACCCCCGCAGTTCTTC.

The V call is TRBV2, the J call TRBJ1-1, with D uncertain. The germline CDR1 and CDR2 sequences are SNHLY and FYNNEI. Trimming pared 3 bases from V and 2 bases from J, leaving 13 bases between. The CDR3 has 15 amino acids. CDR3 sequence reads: CASSDPVEYNTEAFF. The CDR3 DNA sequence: TGTGCCAGCAGTGACCCCGTCGAATATAACACTGAAGCTTTCTTT.

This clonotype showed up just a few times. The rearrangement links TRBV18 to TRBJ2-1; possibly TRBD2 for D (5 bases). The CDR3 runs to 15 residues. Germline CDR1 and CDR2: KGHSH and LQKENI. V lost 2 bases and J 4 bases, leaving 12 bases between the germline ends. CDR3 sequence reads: CASSPGERGYNEQFF. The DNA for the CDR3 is TGTGCCAGCTCACCAGGGGAAAGAGGGTACAATGAGCAGTTCTTC.

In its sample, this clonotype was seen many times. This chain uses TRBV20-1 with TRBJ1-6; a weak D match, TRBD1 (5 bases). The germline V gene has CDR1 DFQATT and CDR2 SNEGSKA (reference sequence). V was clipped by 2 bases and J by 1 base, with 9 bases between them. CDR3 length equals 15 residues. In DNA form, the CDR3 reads TGCAGTGCTAGACCCAGGGAGTCCTATAATTCACCCCTCCACTTT. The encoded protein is CSARPRESYNSPLHF.

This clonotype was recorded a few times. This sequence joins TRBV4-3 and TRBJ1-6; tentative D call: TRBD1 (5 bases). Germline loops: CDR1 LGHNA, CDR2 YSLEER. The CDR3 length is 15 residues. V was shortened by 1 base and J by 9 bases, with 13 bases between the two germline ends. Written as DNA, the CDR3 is TGCGCCAGCAGCCAAGGGCGGCAGGGTGGTTCACCCCTCCACTTT. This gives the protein CASSQGRQGGSPLHF.

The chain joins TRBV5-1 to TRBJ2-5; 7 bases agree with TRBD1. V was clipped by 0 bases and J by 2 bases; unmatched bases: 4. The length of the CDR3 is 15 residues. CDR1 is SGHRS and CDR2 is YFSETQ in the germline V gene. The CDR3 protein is CASSLGTGDQETQYF. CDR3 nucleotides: TGCGCCAGCAGCTTGGGTACAGGGGATCAAGAGACCCAGTACTTC.

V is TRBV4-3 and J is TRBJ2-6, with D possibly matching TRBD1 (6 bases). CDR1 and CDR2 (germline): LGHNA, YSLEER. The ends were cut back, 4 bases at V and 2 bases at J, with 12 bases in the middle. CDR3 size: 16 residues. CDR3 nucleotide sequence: TGCGCCAGCAGCCGCTCAGGGGTCGCTGGGGCCAACGTCCTGACTTTC. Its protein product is CASSRSGVAGANVLTF.

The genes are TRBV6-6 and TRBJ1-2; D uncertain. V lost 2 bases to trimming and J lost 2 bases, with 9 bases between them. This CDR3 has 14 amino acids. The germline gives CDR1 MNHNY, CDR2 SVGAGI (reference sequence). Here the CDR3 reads CASSYGRGNYGYTF. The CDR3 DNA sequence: TGTGCCAGCAGTTACGGGCGAGGGAACTATGGCTACACCTTC.

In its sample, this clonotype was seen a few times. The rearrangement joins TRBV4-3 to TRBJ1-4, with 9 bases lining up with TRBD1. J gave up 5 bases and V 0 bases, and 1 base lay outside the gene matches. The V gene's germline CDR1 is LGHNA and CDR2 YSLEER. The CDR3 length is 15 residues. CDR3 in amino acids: CASSQDGTGNEKLFF. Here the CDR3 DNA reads TGCGCCAGCAGCCAAGACGGGACAGGGAATGAAAAACTGTTTTTT.

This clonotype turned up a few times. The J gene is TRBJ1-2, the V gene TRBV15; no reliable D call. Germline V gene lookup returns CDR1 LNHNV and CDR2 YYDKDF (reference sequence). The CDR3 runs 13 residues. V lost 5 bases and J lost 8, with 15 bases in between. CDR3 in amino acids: CATSRGGSRGYTF. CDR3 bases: TGTGCCACCAGCCGGGGTGGATCTAGAGGCTACACCTTC. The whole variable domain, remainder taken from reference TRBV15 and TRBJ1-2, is DAMVIQNPRYQVTQFGKPVTLSCSQTLNHNVMYWYQQKSSQAPKLLFHYYDKDFNNEADTPDNFQSRRPNTSFCFLDIRSPGLGDTAMYLCATSRGGSRGYTFGSGTRLTVV.

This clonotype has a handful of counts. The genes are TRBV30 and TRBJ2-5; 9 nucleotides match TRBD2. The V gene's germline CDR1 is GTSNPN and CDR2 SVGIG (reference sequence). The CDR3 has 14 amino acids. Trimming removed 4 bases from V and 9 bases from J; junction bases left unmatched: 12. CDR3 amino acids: CAWNWGGGEPSQYF. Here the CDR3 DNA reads TGTGCCTGGAACTGGGGCGGGGGGGAGCCATCCCAGTACTTC.

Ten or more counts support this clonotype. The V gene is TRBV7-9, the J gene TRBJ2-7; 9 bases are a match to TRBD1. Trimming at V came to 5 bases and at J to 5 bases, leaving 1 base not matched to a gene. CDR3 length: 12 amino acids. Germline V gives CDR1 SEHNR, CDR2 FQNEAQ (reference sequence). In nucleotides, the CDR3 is TGTGCCAGCAGCCGGACAGGGGACGAGCAGTACTTC. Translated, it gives CASSRTGDEQYF.

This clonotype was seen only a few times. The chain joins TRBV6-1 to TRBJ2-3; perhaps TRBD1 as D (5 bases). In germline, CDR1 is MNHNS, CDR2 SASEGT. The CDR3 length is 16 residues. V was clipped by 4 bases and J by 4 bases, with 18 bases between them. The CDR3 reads CASSGDWSRQSDTQYF. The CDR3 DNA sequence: TGTGCCAGCAGTGGAGACTGGAGCCGACAGTCAGATACGCAGTATTTT.

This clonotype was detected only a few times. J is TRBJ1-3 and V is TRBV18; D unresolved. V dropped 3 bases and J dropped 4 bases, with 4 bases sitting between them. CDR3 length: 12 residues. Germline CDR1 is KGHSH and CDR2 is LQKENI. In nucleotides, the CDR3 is TGTGCCAGCTCACCCAGGGGAAACACCATATATTTT. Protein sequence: CASSPRGNTIYF.

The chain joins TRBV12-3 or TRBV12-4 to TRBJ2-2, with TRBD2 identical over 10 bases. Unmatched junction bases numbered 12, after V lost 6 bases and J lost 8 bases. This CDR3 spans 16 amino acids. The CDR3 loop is CASSPNGLAVGGELFF. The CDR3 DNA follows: TGTGCCAGCAGCCCTAATGGACTAGCGGTAGGGGGGGAGCTGTTTTTT.

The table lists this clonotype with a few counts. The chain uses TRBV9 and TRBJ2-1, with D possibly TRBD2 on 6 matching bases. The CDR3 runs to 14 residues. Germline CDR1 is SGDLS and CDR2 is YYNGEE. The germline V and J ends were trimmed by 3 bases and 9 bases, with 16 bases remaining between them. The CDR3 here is CASSAGVGTREQFF. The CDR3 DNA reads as TGTGCCAGCAGCGCGGGGGTAGGAACCCGTGAGCAGTTCTTC.

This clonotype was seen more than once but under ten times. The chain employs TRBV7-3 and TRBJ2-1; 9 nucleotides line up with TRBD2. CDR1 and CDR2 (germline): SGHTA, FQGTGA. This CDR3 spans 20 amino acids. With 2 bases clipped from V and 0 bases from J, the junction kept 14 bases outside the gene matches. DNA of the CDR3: TGTGCCAGCAGCTTAGGGGGGGAGCTAGCGGGGAAAAGCTCCTACAATGAGCAGTTCTTC. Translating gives CASSLGGELAGKSSYNEQFF.

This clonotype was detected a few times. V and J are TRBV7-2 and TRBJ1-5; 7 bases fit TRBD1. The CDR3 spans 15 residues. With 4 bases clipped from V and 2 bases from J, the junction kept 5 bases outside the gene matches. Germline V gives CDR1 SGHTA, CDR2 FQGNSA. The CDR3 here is CASSSHRGGNQPQHF. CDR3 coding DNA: TGTGCCAGCAGCTCGCACAGGGGAGGCAATCAGCCCCAGCATTTT.

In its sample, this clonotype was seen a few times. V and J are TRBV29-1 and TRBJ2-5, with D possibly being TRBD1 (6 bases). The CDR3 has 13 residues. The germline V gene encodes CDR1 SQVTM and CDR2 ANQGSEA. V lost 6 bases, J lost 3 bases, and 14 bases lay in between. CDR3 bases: TGCAGCGTCGGTTGGGGACAAGAAGAGACCCAGTACTTC. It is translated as CSVGWGQEETQYF.

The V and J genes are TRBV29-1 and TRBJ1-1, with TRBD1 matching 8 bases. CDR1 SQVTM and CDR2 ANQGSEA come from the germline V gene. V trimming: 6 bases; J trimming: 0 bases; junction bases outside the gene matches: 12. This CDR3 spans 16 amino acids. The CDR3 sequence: CSVDGTGPILNTEAFF. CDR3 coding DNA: TGCAGCGTCGATGGGACAGGTCCCATCCTGAACACTGAAGCTTTCTTT.

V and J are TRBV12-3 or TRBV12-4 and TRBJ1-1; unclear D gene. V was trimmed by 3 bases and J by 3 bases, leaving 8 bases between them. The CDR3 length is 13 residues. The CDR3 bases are TGTGCCAGCAGTTTTGGACGATACACTGAAGCTTTCTTT. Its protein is CASSFGRYTEAFF.

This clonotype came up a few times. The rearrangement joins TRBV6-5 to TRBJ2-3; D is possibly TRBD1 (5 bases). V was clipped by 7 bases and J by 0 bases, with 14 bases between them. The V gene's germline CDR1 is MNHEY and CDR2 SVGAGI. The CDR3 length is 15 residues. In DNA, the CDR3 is TGTGCCAGCACTAGAAACAGGCGTAGCACAGATACGCAGTATTTT. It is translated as CASTRNRRSTDTQYF.

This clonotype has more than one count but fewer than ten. The CDR3 DNA follows: TGTGCCAGCAGCCAAGCAGGGCCAGATACGCAGTATTTT. Residues: CASSQAGPDTQYF. V is TRBV14 and J is TRBJ2-3; possible D gene TRBD1, 5 bases. V lost 1 base, J lost 4 bases, and 6 bases lay in between. The CDR3 has 13 residues. Germline assignment: CDR1 SGHDN and CDR2 FVKESK.